This T cell receptor (beta chain) was captured by sequencing in a study of CXCR3-negative and CXCR3-positive naive CD8 T cells. General observations from the study: In CXCR3-positive naive cells, the TRB CDR3s were more hydrophobic than in CXCR3-negative naive cells.

The CDR3 is 12 residues long. Germline V gives CDR1 SEHNR, CDR2 FQNEAQ (reference sequence). Turning to this clonotype: Its antigen is undetermined.

UMI labels and 5' RACE were used to prepare the TRB cDNA libraries. TCRdb reworked the 5' RACE reads into one entry per CDR3 protein, no DNA. The table for this sample gives approximately 98,000 distinct CDR3 sequences. Sequencing was performed on naive CXCR3+ CD8+ T cells from blood. As for subset: CD45RO-CCR7+CD27+CD95- naive CD8+ T cells expressing CXCR3 (TNR3+). V and J are TRBV7-9 and TRBJ2-1. The TCR originated in a human donor in good health. Some clones in this sample may be carry-over from other donors' samples. The CDR3 sequence: CASSHAVNEQFF.